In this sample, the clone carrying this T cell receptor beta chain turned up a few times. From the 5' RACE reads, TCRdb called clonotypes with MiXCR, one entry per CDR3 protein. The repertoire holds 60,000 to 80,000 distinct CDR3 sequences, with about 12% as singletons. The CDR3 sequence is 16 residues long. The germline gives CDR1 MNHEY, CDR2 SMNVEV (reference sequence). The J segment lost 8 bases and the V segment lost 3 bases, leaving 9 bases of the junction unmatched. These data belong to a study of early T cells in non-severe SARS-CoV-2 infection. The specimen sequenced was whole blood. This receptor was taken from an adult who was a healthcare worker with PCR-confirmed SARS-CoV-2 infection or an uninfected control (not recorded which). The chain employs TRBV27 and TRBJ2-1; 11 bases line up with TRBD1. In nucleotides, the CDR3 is TGTGCCAGCAGTTTGGACAGGGGGCAACGTGCGGATGAGCAGTTCTTC. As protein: CASSLDRGQRADEQFF.